What follows describes a single T cell receptor beta chain. Its specificity is unknown. Prepared TCR beta cDNA libraries contained unique molecular identifiers. One entry per CDR3 protein results from TCRdb running MiXCR on the PCR reads. The sample carries about 540,000 distinct CDR3 sequences, around a third recorded once. CDR3 length equals 15 residues. CDR1 and CDR2 (germline): SGHRS, YFSETQ. These data originate in a study of post-analysis software for immune sequencing data. Study-wide results and caveats: TRBV5-6, TRBV5-1 and TRBV20-1 were among 4 or 5 TRBV segments more frequent in patients than controls. Same-batch preparations were strongly co-clustered by F measure. Versus controls, multiple sclerosis patients showed significantly lower diversity (normalized Chao1).

The sequence was obtained from a girl under 18 with multiple sclerosis. Sequences were obtained from blood. The chain uses TRBV5-1 and TRBJ2-4; D call uncertain. TRBJ2-7 explains the end of the DNA better; the J call may be wrong. The CDR3 here is CASSFSDEKTAEQYF. CDR3 bases: TGCGCCAGCAGCTTTTCCGATGAAAAGACGGCCGAGCAGTACTTC.